One and the same sample provided the 23 T cell receptor beta chains below, sequenced in a study of identifying expanded T cells in peripheral blood. The table came from immunoSEQ multiplex PCR; TCRdb's copy has only in-frame clones and leaves some out. The sample consists of approximately 90,000 clones, approximately 86% of them appearing once. The specimen was blood. These receptors all come from a person aged 18-70 years in good health.

The V call is TRBV5-1, the J call TRBJ2-5; 7 bases line up with TRBD1. With 5 bases clipped from V and 7 bases from J, the junction kept 11 bases outside the gene matches. Germline assignment: CDR1 SGHRS and CDR2 YFSETQ. The CDR3 is made up of 14 amino acids. In nucleotides, the CDR3 is TGCGCCAGCAGTTATAATGACAGGGTTGGGACCCAGTACTTC. Its protein is CASSYNDRVGTQYF.

This clone was recorded once. V and J are TRBV5-1 and TRBJ2-5, with D perhaps TRBD2 (6 bases). From germline, CDR1 is SGHRS and CDR2 YFSETQ. V lost 3 bases and J 0 bases, leaving 12 bases between the germline ends. The CDR3 is 15 amino acids. CDR3 in DNA: TGCGCCAGCAGCTGGCTGGGGACTTACCAAGAGACCCAGTACTTC. This codes for CASSWLGTYQETQYF.

A single count supports this clone. In DNA, the CDR3 is TGTGCCAGCAGCACCGGACTAGCGGGGGTTAAGAATGAGCAGTTCTTC. Translation: CASSTGLAGVKNEQFF. The V and J genes are TRBV5-6 and TRBJ2-1; 13 nucleotides align to TRBD2. The CDR3 runs to 16 residues. The J segment lost 7 bases and the V segment lost 4 bases, leaving 8 bases of the junction unmatched. Germline CDR1 SGHDT, CDR2 YYEEEE.

The gene calls are TRBV7-2 and TRBJ2-2; D is uncertain. The CDR3 is 15 residues long. The germline gives CDR1 SGHTA, CDR2 FQGNSA. Between the trimmed V and J ends, which lost 5 bases and 2 bases, there was a span of 12 bases. The CDR3 region has the DNA TGTGCCAGCAGCCTAATATCTCGTAACACCGGGGAGCTGTTTTTT. This translates into CASSLISRNTGELFF.

J is TRBJ2-7 and V is TRBV7-9; no clear D. The CDR3 has 15 amino acids. V dropped 8 bases and J dropped 3 bases, with 20 bases sitting between them. Germline V CDR1 and CDR2: SEHNR, FQNEAQ (reference sequence). The chain's CDR3 is CASRPTPSGVYEQYF. CDR3 coding DNA: TGTGCCAGCCGGCCTACCCCTTCTGGTGTCTACGAGCAGTACTTC.

This chain joins TRBV9 and TRBJ2-6; D not resolved. The CDR3 covers 15 residues. Germline assignment: CDR1 SGDLS and CDR2 YYNGEE. V was pared by 7 bases and J by 2 bases, with 13 bases between. The CDR3 region has the DNA TGTGCCAGCGGGCATAAGGGTGCTGGGGCCAACGTCCTGACTTTC. Translated: CASGHKGAGANVLTF.

The V gene is TRBV5-1, the J gene TRBJ2-7; D tentatively fits TRBD1 or TRBD2 (6 bases each). The CDR3 is 17 amino acids. V was cut by 1 base and J by 2 bases, with 19 bases left in between. Germline CDR1 is SGHRS and CDR2 is YFSETQ. CDR3 residues: CASSLIGLGGRTYEQYF. DNA for the CDR3: TGCGCCAGCAGCTTGATCGGTTTGGGGGGCAGGACCTACGAGCAGTACTTC.

The chain combines TRBV6-6 with TRBJ1-5; tentative D call: TRBD1 (5 bases). From germline, CDR1 is MNHNY and CDR2 SVGAGI (reference sequence). The CDR3 consists of 13 residues. Trimming shortened V by 7 bases and J by 7 bases, and 14 bases separated the two germline ends. CDR3 region: CASTPWGDQPQHF. For the CDR3, the DNA is TGTGCCAGCACCCCCTGGGGGGACCAGCCCCAGCATTTT.

This chain connects TRBV5-1 to TRBJ1-1, with TRBD1 matching over 9 bases. CDR3 size: 14 residues. Germline assignment: CDR1 SGHRS and CDR2 YFSETQ. J was trimmed by 5 bases and V by 5 bases; bases with no gene match: 7. The CDR3 is CASRVLTGGTEAFF. Written as DNA, the CDR3 is TGCGCCAGCAGGGTCCTGACAGGGGGAACTGAAGCTTTCTTT.

The V call is TRBV4-3, the J call TRBJ1-4; 8 nucleotides agree with TRBD1. Losses at the gene ends were 2 bases for V and 5 bases for J; bases not matched to a gene: 7. CDR1 LGHNA and CDR2 YSLEER come from the germline V gene. CDR3 length: 16 residues. The CDR3 sequence is CASSQRLDRANEKLFF. The CDR3 nucleotides read TGCGCCAGCAGCCAACGGTTGGACAGGGCAAATGAAAAACTGTTTTTT.

The rearrangement uses TRBV7-9 and TRBJ2-7, with D unresolved. Germline loops: CDR1 SEHNR, CDR2 FQNEAQ (reference sequence). This CDR3 is built from 13 residues. V lost 7 bases and J 2 bases, leaving 12 bases between the germline ends. CDR3 loop: CASNQPPAYEQYF. In nucleotides, the CDR3 is TGTGCCAGCAACCAACCTCCCGCCTACGAGCAGTACTTC.

The rearrangement joins TRBV7-2 to TRBJ2-1, with D unresolved. CDR3 length equals 15 residues. V was pared by 7 bases and J by 4 bases, with 17 bases between. CDR1 is SGHTA and CDR2 is FQGNSA in the germline V gene. CDR3 residues: CASTETSTIYNEQFF. Written as DNA, the CDR3 is TGTGCCAGCACCGAGACGTCAACAATTTACAATGAGCAGTTCTTC.

This clone was detected once. The chain couples TRBV6-5 to TRBJ1-1; tentatively, D is TRBD1 (5 bases). The CDR3 covers 13 residues. V was pared by 5 bases and J by 7 bases, with 14 bases between. Germline V gives CDR1 MNHEY, CDR2 SVGAGI. CDR3 DNA sequence: TGTGCCAGCAGTAGGGCGGCCGGGGGTGAAGCTTTCTTT. Its translation is CASSRAAGGEAFF.

CDR3 residues: CSVGVGNTEAFF. DNA of the CDR3: TGCAGCGTGGGGGTCGGGAACACTGAAGCTTTCTTT. The chain combines TRBV29-1 with TRBJ1-1; D possibly corresponds to TRBD1 (5 bases). V shed 6 bases and J shed 1 base, with 9 bases lying between them. The length of the CDR3 is 12 residues. Germline values: CDR1 SQVTM, CDR2 ANQGSEA.

The chain is built from TRBV5-1 and TRBJ1-4; a possible D gene is TRBD1 (6 bases). The germline V gene encodes CDR1 SGHRS and CDR2 YFSETQ. The CDR3 is made up of 16 amino acids. V lost 3 bases and J 7 bases, leaving 19 bases between the germline ends. In DNA, the CDR3 is TGCGCCAGCAGCTCTAAAGCGGGGCAGGGGAGTGAAAAACTGTTTTTT. Translating gives CASSSKAGQGSEKLFF.

V and J are TRBV20-1 and TRBJ1-2, with D unclear. With 5 bases removed from V and 8 bases from J, the gap between germline ends came to 12 bases. This CDR3 is built from 11 residues. Germline V gene sequence: CDR1 DFQATT, CDR2 SNEGSKA (reference sequence). As DNA, the CDR3 is TGCAGTGCTTACAGTTCGTGGGGCTACACCTTC. This sequence encodes CSAYSSWGYTF.

The chain uses TRBV7-3 and TRBJ2-3; D is unclear. With 2 bases removed from V and 6 bases from J, the gap between germline ends came to 6 bases. Germline V gene data show CDR1 as SGHTA and CDR2 as FQGTGA. The CDR3 has 12 residues. The CDR3 reads CASSLYMDTQYF. In DNA, the CDR3 is TGTGCCAGCAGCTTATATATGGATACGCAGTATTTT.

The rearrangement links TRBV7-2 to TRBJ1-1; TRBD1 matches at 11 bases. The CDR3 contains 16 residues. V shed 2 bases and J 7 bases; nucleotides not matched to a gene: 9. Per germline, CDR1 SGHTA and CDR2 FQGNSA. This chain's CDR3 is CASSLQGQGVGGEAFF. The CDR3 DNA reads as TGTGCCAGCAGCTTACAGGGACAGGGGGTGGGTGGTGAAGCTTTCTTT. The whole variable domain, filled in from reference TRBV7-2 and TRBJ1-1, reads GAGVSQSPSNKVTEKGKDVELRCDPISGHTALYWYRQSLGQGLEFLIYFQGNSAPDKSGLPSDRFSAERTGGSVSTLTIQRTQQEDSAVYLCASSLQGQGVGGEAFFGQGTRLTVV.

This chain joins TRBV7-2 and TRBJ2-1; D could derive from TRBD1 or TRBD2 (5 bases each). Per the germline V gene, CDR1 is SGHTA and CDR2 is FQGNSA. The CDR3 loop spans 13 amino acids. Trimming removed 2 bases from V and 9 bases from J, with 11 bases in between. The CDR3 DNA sequence: TGTGCCAGCAGCTTACGGGGTAGGGGTGAGCAGTTCTTC. Amino acids: CASSLRGRGEQFF.

This rearrangement joins TRBV10-1 to TRBJ1-2; tentative D call: TRBD1 (5 bases). The V end was cut by 6 bases, the J end by 4 bases, with 15 bases between. The CDR3 extends over 14 amino acids. Germline values: CDR1 WNHNN, CDR2 SYGVQD (reference sequence). CDR3 coding DNA: TGCGCCAGCAGCCCCGGGGGGGGAGGCTATGGCTACACCTTC. It encodes CASSPGGGGYGYTF.

J is TRBJ2-5 and V is TRBV28, with D perhaps TRBD2 (6 bases). The CDR3 is 13 amino acids. Trimming left V 8 bases short and J 1 base short, with 11 bases between. Germline V gene data show CDR1 as MDHEN and CDR2 as SYDVKM. The CDR3 coding sequence is TGTGCCAGCTCGGGGGAAGCCCAAGAGACCCAGTACTTC. Protein sequence: CASSGEAQETQYF.

The chain uses TRBV11-2 and TRBJ2-6; tentative D call: TRBD1 (5 bases). The CDR3 spans 17 residues. Germline V gene data show CDR1 as SGHAT and CDR2 as FQNNGV. Trimming took 1 base from V and 2 from J, leaving 12 bases between them. CDR3 sequence (DNA): TGTGCCAGCAGCTTAGGACAGTTTAGAGCTGGGGCCAACGTCCTGACTTTC. It is translated as CASSLGQFRAGANVLTF. Variable domain in full (rest from reference TRBV11-2 and TRBJ2-6): EAGVAQSPRYKIIEKRQSVAFWCNPISGHATLYWYQQILGQGPKLLIQFQNNGVVDDSQLPKDRFSAERLKGVDSTLKIQPAKLEDSAVYLCASSLGQFRAGANVLTFGAGSRLTVL.

This clone came up once. The chain carries TRBV7-2 and TRBJ2-1, with no clear D. Germline V gene lookup returns CDR1 SGHTA and CDR2 FQGNSA. The V end was cut by 0 bases, the J end by 8 bases, with 11 bases between. The CDR3 is 14 residues long. The CDR3 loop reads CASSLALDLYEQFF. The CDR3 bases are TGTGCCAGCAGCTTAGCGCTTGACCTGTATGAGCAGTTCTTC.